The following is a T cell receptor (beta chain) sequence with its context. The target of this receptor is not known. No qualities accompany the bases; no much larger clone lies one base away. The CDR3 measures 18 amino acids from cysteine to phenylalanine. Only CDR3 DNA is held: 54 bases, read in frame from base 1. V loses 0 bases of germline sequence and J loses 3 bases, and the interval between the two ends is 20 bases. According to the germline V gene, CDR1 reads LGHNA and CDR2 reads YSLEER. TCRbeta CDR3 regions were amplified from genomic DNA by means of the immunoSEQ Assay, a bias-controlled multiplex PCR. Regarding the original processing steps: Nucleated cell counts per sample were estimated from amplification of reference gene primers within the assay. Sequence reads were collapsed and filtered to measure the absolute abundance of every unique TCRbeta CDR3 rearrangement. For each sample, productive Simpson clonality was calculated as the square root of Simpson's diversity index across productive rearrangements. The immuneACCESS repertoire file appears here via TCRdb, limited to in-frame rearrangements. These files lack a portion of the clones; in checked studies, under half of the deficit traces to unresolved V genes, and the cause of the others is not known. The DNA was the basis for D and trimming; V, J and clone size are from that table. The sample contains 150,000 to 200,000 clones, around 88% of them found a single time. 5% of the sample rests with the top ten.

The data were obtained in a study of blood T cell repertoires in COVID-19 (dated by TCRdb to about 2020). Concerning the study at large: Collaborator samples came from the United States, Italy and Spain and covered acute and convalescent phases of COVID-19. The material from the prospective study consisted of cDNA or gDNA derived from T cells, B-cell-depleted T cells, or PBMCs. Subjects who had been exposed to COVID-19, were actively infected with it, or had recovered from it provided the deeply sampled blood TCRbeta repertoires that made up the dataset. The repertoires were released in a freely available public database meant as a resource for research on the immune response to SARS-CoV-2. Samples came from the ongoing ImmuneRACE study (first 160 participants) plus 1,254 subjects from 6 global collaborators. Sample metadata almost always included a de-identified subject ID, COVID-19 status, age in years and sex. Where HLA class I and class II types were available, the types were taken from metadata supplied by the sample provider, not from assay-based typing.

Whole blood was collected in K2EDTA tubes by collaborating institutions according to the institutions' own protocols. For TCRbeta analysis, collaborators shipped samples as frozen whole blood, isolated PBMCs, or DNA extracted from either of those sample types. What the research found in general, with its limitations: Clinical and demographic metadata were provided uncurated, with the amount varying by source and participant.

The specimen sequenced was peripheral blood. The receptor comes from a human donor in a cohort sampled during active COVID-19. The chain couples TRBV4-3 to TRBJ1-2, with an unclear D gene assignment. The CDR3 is CASSQDFLGREVYYGYTF. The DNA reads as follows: TGCGCCAGCAGCCAAGATTTTTTAGGTCGGGAAGTGTACTATGGCTACACCTTC.